This record covers a single T cell receptor beta chain. Antigen specificity is unknown. Primers for the PCR totalled 60 Vbeta and 13 Jbeta. Some clones are missing from TCRdb's copy, which holds only in-frame ones; the method was immunoSEQ multiplex PCR. The data contain 100,000 to 150,000 clones, approximately 75% of them singletons. These data belong to a study of cytomegalovirus exposure and HLA in healthy donors. Overall study context: There were around 100 million unique TCR beta sequences, drawn from some 180 million T cells, in an earlier analysis.

There are 13 residues in the CDR3. Trimming at V came to 7 bases and at J to 5 bases, leaving 9 bases not matched to a gene. CDR1 SQVTM and CDR2 ANQGSEA come from the germline V gene. Study results and limitations: Reports credit the classifier with highly specific, highly sensitive diagnosis of cytomegalovirus status. Most observed TCR sequences were rare, whereas some public TCRs were detected in many donors.

The chain is built from TRBV29-1 and TRBJ1-2; 8 bases fit TRBD1. The sequencing input was PBMCs. This TCR was recovered from a male donor in good health and CMV-seronegative. The CDR3 sequence: CSALGQGLYGYTF. In DNA form, the CDR3 reads TGCAGCGCCCTAGGACAGGGATTGTATGGCTACACCTTC.